The 6 T cell receptor beta chains below come from one sample, sequenced in a study of T cells after yellow fever vaccination. One entry per CDR3 protein results from TCRdb running MiXCR on the 5' RACE reads. The sample includes around 550,000 distinct CDR3 sequences, about 19% of them seen just once. The source material was PBMCs, sampled 15 days after the yellow fever booster vaccination. The origin of the receptors is a man aged 30 to 39 who received the YFV17D yellow fever vaccine.

The genes are TRBV20-1 and TRBJ1-1, with a tentative D call TRBD1 (5 bases). Germline V CDR1 and CDR2: DFQATT, SNEGSKA (reference sequence). The CDR3 runs to 12 residues. V was shortened by 3 bases and J by 6 bases, with 11 bases between the two germline ends. CDR3 nucleotide sequence: TGCAGTGCTAGCGGAGGGGTTGCTGAAGCTTTCTTT. Protein sequence: CSASGGVAEAFF.

This clonotype was seen more than once but under ten times. The CDR3 DNA sequence: TGTGCCAGCAGTCCCCCCCGACGGGGGCGCGACGGGGAGCTGTTTTTT. This gives the protein CASSPPRRGRDGELFF. The V and J genes are TRBV28 and TRBJ2-2; the D call may be TRBD1 or TRBD2 (6 bases each). Germline assignment: CDR1 MDHEN and CDR2 SYDVKM. This CDR3 contains 16 residues. V was cut by 5 bases and J by 7 bases, with 20 bases left in between.

Only a few counts were recorded for this clonotype. CDR3 sequence reads: CASSAVAGSTHEQFF. CDR3 DNA: TGCGCCAGCAGCGCGGTAGCCGGGTCGACCCATGAGCAGTTCTTC. The chain links TRBV10-2 to TRBJ2-1; no clear D. V was trimmed by 6 bases and J by 8 bases, leaving 20 bases between them. This CDR3 comprises 15 residues. The germline V gene has CDR1 WSHSY and CDR2 SAAADI.

This clonotype was counted many times. The rearrangement uses TRBV12-3 or TRBV12-4 and TRBJ2-7, with D hard to call. The V end lost 6 bases, the J end lost 1 base, and 10 bases lay between the germline ends. The CDR3 spans 13 residues. The CDR3, as DNA: TGTGCCAGCAGGCTCGCGGCTTCCTACGAGCAGTACTTC. Encoded protein: CASRLAASYEQYF.

The chain joins TRBV5-1 to TRBJ2-2; D may correspond to TRBD1 or TRBD2 (5 bases each). Germline lookup yields CDR1 SGHRS and CDR2 YFSETQ. Trimming shortened V by 5 bases and J by 7 bases, and 15 bases separated the two germline ends. This CDR3 has 14 amino acids. The CDR3 sequence: CASSLRGVGGELFF. The CDR3 DNA sequence: TGCGCCAGCAGTTTGAGAGGGGTTGGCGGGGAGCTGTTTTTT.

This clonotype was detected a few times. This chain links TRBV5-1 with TRBJ2-3; weak D call: TRBD2 (5 bases). Trimming pared 4 bases from V and 2 bases from J, leaving 14 bases between. CDR3 size: 15 residues. CDR1 is SGHRS, CDR2 YFSETQ, per germline. The CDR3 nucleotides read TGCGCCAGCAGCCCCGGGAACCCCTACACAGATACGCAGTATTTT. As protein: CASSPGNPYTDTQYF.